The clone carrying this T cell receptor beta chain was observed a handful of times. Some clones are missing from TCRdb's copy, which holds only in-frame ones; the method was immunoSEQ multiplex PCR. This table holds over 60,000 clones, over 85% found once. This specimen belongs to a study of blood T cell repertoires in COVID-19. Trimming shortened V by 5 bases and J by 0 bases, and 11 bases separated the two germline ends. Germline V gene lookup returns CDR1 LNHDA and CDR2 SQIVND (reference sequence). The CDR3 extends over 16 amino acids. This TCR was recovered from a human donor in a cohort sampled during active COVID-19. The sample was peripheral blood. The V and J genes are TRBV19 and TRBJ2-6, with D uncertain. DNA for the CDR3: TGTGCCAGTAGTTCCTCAGGTTTCTCTGGGGCCAACGTCCTGACTTTC. It codes for CASSSSGFSGANVLTF.